A single sample is the source of the 13 T cell receptor beta chains below, sequenced in a study of identical twins. TCRdb independently ran MiXCR on the 5' RACE reads; one entry per CDR3 protein. Seen here are fewer than 900,000 distinct CDR3 sequences, roughly 20% observed once, and the top ten hold roughly 14%. These data were likewise used in another study, on T cells expressing NK-cell markers.

Sequencing used PBMCs. These receptors all stem from a woman between 18 and 29 years old in good health.

The chain uses TRBV5-6 and TRBJ2-1, with 7 bases aligning to TRBD2. V shed 4 bases, J shed 2 bases, and the junction held 9 bases outside the gene matches. Germline CDR1 is SGHDT and CDR2 is YYEEEE. The CDR3 contains 16 residues. This chain's CDR3 is CASSPTQREAYNEQFF. The DNA for the CDR3 is TGTGCCAGCAGCCCTACACAGCGGGAAGCCTACAATGAGCAGTTCTTC.

This clonotype showed up many times. The chain links TRBV20-1 to TRBJ2-3; unclear D gene. V was shortened by 0 bases and J by 5 bases, with 9 bases between the two germline ends. Germline V CDR1 and CDR2: DFQATT, SNEGSKA (reference sequence). CDR3 length: 13 residues. This chain's CDR3 is CSARDWAQDTQYF. The CDR3 DNA reads TGCAGTGCTAGAGATTGGGCCCAAGATACGCAGTATTTT.

The chain joins TRBV29-1 to TRBJ1-1, with D possibly TRBD1 on 5 matching bases. Trimming left V 5 bases short and J 8 bases short, with 6 bases between. The germline V gene has CDR1 SQVTM and CDR2 ANQGSEA. The length of the CDR3 is 9 residues. The CDR3, as DNA: TGCAGCGTTCCAGGGGAAGCTTTCTTT. Residues: CSVPGEAFF.

V is TRBV3-1 and J is TRBJ2-7; TRBD2 matches 11 bases. The CDR3 is 17 residues long. Germline V gives CDR1 LGHDT, CDR2 YNNKEL (reference sequence). After removal of 7 bases from V and 7 bases from J, the junction contained 18 bases not matched to a gene. The CDR3 spells CASTPGLAGHSTGEQYF. In nucleotides, the CDR3 is TGTGCCAGCACCCCCGGACTAGCGGGCCACTCTACGGGGGAGCAGTACTTC.

This chain connects TRBV28 to TRBJ1-5; D unclear. V was cut by 3 bases and J by 3 bases, with 6 bases left in between. The CDR3 contains 13 residues. The germline gives CDR1 MDHEN, CDR2 SYDVKM. In nucleotides, the CDR3 is TGTGCCAGCAGTTTTGACCTCAATCAGCCCCAGCATTTT. This encodes CASSFDLNQPQHF.

This clonotype has only a few counts. The chain has TRBV5-1 and TRBJ1-4; a weak D match, TRBD1 (6 bases). Germline CDR1 is SGHRS and CDR2 is YFSETQ. V gave up 4 bases and J gave up 7 bases, with 14 bases separating them. CDR3 length equals 14 residues. The CDR3 bases are TGCGCCAGCAGCCCCGCCGGAGGGGGTGAAAAACTGTTTTTT. Amino acids: CASSPAGGGEKLFF.

This chain links TRBV12-3 or TRBV12-4 with TRBJ2-5; D is unclear. CDR3 length: 13 amino acids. V lost 1 base, J lost 5 bases, and 8 bases lay in between. In DNA form, the CDR3 reads TGTGCCAGCAGTTTAGTATGGATGGAGACCCAGTACTTC. It encodes CASSLVWMETQYF.

This clonotype was counted only a few times. The chain joins TRBV20-1 to TRBJ2-2; D might be TRBD1 or TRBD2, each matching 7 bases. The germline gives CDR1 DFQATT, CDR2 SNEGSKA (reference sequence). This CDR3 is built from 15 residues. Between the trimmed V and J ends, which lost 5 bases and 2 bases, there was a span of 15 bases. CDR3 region: CSAGGGQTNTGELFF. The CDR3 bases are TGCAGTGCTGGGGGGGGACAGACTAACACCGGGGAGCTGTTTTTT.

This rearrangement joins TRBV3-1 to TRBJ2-7; possible D gene TRBD1, 6 bases. The CDR3 sequence is 16 residues long. With 1 base removed from V and 2 bases from J, the gap between germline ends came to 15 bases. CDR1 and CDR2 (germline): LGHDT, YNNKEL (reference sequence). CDR3 in amino acids: CASSQVDLSGAYEQYF. CDR3 DNA: TGTGCCAGCAGCCAAGTAGACCTATCAGGGGCCTACGAGCAGTACTTC.

The chain links TRBV6-6 to TRBJ2-1; D unclear. This CDR3 has 12 residues. Germline V CDR1 and CDR2: MNHNY, SVGAGI (reference sequence). Trimming cost V 6 bases and J 14 bases, with 17 bases left between them. In nucleotides, the CDR3 is TGTGCCAGCAGGGCCCCTCCGGACGGAGAGTTCTTC. Its translation: CASRAPPDGEFF.

The chain has TRBV20-1 and TRBJ2-5; 7 bases match TRBD2. The V gene's germline CDR1 is DFQATT and CDR2 SNEGSKA (reference sequence). The CDR3 covers 12 residues. The ends lost 5 bases at V and 7 bases at J; junction bases unmatched: 7. For the CDR3, the DNA is TGCAGTGCTGGGAGGGATGCGCGGACCCAGTACTTC. Amino acids: CSAGRDARTQYF.

This clonotype appeared a few times. This chain uses TRBV6-2 or TRBV6-3 with TRBJ2-1; 11 positions agree with TRBD2. Trimming took 4 bases from V and 4 from J; bases not matched to a gene: 9. The germline V gene encodes CDR1 MNHEY and CDR2 SVGEGT. The CDR3 consists of 17 residues. CDR3: CASSSTSGLAAYNEQFF. DNA for the CDR3: TGTGCCAGCAGTTCCACCTCGGGACTAGCGGCATACAATGAGCAGTTCTTC.

V gene TRBV14 combines with J gene TRBJ2-1, with D possibly TRBD2 on 6 matching bases. CDR1 and CDR2 (germline): SGHDN, FVKESK. The CDR3 has 14 amino acids. V lost 4 bases, J lost 11 bases, and 18 bases lay in between. The CDR3 is CASSLGLTVMKQFF. In nucleotides, the CDR3 is TGTGCCAGCAGCCTCGGACTAACGGTAATGAAGCAGTTCTTC.